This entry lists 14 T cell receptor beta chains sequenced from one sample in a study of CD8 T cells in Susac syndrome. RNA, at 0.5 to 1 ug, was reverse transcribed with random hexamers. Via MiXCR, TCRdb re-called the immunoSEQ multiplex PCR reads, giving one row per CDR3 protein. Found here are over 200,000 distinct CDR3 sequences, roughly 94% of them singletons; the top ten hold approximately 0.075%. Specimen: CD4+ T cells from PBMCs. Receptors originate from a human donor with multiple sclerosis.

CDR3 DNA: TGCAGTGCTACCTGGACAGCAGCCAAAAACATTCAGTACTTC. The encoded protein is CSATWTAAKNIQYF. V usage is TRBV20-1 and J usage is TRBJ2-4; D is perhaps TRBD1 (6 bases). The CDR3 consists of 14 residues. The V gene's germline CDR1 is DFQATT and CDR2 SNEGSKA (reference sequence). Trimming stripped 4 bases from V and 0 bases from J, with 10 bases between.

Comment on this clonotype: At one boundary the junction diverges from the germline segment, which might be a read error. The CDR3 nucleotides are TGCAGTGCTAGGGGGACAGCTAATGCACCCCTCCACTTT. This encodes CSARGTANAPLHF. The genes are TRBV20-1 and TRBJ1-6, with 7 bases fitting TRBD1. Germline CDR1 DFQATT, CDR2 SNEGSKA (reference sequence). This CDR3 is 13 amino acids long.

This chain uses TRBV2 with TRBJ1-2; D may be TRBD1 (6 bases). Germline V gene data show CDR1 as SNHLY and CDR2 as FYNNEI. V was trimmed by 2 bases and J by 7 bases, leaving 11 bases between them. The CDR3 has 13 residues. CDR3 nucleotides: TGTGCCAGCAGTGAACTCCTCAGGGGTGGCTACACCTTC. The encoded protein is CASSELLRGGYTF.

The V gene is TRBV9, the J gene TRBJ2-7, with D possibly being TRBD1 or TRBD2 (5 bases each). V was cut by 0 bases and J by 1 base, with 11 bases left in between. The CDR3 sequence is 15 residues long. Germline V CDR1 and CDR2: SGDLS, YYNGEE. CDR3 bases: TGTGCCAGCAGCGTAGCTCTGGGGGTGTCCTACGAGCAGTACTTC. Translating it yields CASSVALGVSYEQYF.

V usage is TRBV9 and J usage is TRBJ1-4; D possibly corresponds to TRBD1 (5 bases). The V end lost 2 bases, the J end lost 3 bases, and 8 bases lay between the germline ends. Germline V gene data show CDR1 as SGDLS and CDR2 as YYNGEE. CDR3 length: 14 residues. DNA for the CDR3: TGTGCCAGCAGCGTCCCGGGACCTAATGAAAAACTGTTTTTT. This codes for CASSVPGPNEKLFF. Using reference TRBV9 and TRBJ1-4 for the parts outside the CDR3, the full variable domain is DSGVTQTPKHLITATGQRVTLRCSPRSGDLSVYWYQQSLDQGLQFLIQYYNGEERAKGNILERFSAQQFPDLHSELNLSSLELGDSALYFCASSVPGPNEKLFFGSGTQLSVL.

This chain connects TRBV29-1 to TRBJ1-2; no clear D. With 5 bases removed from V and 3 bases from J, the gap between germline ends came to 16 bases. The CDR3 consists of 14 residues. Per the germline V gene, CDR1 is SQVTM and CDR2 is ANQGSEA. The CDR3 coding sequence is TGCAGCGTTCGTCACGAGGGCCGCCACTATGGCTACACCTTC. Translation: CSVRHEGRHYGYTF.

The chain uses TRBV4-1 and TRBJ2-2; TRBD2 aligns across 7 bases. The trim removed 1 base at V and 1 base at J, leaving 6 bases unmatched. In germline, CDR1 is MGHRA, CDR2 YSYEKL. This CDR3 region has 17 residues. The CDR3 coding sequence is TGCGCCAGCAGCCAAGTTATAGCGGGTATGAACACCGGGGAGCTGTTTTTT. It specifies CASSQVIAGMNTGELFF.

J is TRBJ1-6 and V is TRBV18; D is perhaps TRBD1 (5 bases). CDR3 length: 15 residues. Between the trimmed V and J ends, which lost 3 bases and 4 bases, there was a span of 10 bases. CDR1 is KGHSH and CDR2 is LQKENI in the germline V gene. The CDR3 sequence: CASSPRGTYNSPLHF. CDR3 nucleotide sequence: TGTGCCAGCTCACCGAGGGGAACTTATAATTCACCCCTCCACTTT.

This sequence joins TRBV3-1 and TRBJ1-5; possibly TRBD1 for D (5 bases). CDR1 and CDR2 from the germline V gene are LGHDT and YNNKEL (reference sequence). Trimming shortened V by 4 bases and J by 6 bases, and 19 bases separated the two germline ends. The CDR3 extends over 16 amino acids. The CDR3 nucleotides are TGTGCCAGCAGCCGGACGGGCATCAGGGCAGGTCAGCCCCAGCATTTT. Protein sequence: CASSRTGIRAGQPQHF. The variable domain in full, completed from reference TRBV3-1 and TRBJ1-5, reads DTAVSQTPKYLVTQMGNDKSIKCEQNLGHDTMYWYKQDSKKFLKIMFSYNNKELIINETVPNRFSPKSPDKAHLNLHINSLELGDSAVYFCASSRTGIRAGQPQHFGDGTRLSIL.

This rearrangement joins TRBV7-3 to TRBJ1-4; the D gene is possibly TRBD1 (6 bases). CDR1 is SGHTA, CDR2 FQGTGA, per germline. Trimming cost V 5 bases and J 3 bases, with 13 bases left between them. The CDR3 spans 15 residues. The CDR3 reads CASSPRGQPNEKLFF. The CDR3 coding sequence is TGTGCCAGCAGCCCACGGGGACAACCTAATGAAAAACTGTTTTTT. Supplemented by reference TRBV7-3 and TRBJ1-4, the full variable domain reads GAGVSQTPSNKVTEKGKYVELRCDPISGHTALYWYRQSLGQGPEFLIYFQGTGAADDSGLPNDRFFAVRPEGSVSTLKIQRTERGDSAVYLCASSPRGQPNEKLFFGSGTQLSVL.

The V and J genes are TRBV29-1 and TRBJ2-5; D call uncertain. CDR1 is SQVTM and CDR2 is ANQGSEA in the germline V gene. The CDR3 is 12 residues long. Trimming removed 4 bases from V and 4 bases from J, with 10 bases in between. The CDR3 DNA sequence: TGCAGCGTTGCCCCCTCTACAGAGACCCAGTACTTC. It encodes CSVAPSTETQYF.

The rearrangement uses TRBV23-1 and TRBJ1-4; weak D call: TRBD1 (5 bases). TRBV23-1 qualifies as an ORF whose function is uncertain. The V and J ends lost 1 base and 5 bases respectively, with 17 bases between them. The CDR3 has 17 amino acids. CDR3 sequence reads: CASSQWGFGRSNEKLFF. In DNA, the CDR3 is TGCGCCAGCAGTCAATGGGGGTTCGGACGGTCGAATGAAAAACTGTTTTTT.

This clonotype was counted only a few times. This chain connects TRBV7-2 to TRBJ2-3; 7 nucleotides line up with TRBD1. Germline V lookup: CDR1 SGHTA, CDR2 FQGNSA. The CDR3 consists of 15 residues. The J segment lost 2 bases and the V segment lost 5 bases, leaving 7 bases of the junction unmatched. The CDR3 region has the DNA TGTGCCAGCAGCCTGACAGGGACGTACACAGATACGCAGTATTTT. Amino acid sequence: CASSLTGTYTDTQYF.

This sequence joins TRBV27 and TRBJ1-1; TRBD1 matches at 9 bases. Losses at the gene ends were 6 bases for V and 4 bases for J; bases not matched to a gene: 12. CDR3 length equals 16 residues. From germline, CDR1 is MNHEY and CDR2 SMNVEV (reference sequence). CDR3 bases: TGTGCCAGCAGAACTACACACACAGGGGGCTTCACTGAAGCTTTCTTT. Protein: CASRTTHTGGFTEAFF.